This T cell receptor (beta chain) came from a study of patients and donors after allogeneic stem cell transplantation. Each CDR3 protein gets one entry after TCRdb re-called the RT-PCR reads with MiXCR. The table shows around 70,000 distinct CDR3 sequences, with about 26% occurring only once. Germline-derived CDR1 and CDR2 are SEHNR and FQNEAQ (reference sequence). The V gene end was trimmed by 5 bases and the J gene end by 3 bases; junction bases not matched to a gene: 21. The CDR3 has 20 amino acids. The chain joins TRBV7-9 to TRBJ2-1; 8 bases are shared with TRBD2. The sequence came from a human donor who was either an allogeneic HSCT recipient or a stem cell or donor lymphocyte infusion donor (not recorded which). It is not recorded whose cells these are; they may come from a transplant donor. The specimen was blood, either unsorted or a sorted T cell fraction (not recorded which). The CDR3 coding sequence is TGTGCCAGCAGCCTATACCTCTGGCGGGAGGCTCAACATAACTACAATGAGCAGTTCTTC. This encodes CASSLYLWREAQHNYNEQFF.